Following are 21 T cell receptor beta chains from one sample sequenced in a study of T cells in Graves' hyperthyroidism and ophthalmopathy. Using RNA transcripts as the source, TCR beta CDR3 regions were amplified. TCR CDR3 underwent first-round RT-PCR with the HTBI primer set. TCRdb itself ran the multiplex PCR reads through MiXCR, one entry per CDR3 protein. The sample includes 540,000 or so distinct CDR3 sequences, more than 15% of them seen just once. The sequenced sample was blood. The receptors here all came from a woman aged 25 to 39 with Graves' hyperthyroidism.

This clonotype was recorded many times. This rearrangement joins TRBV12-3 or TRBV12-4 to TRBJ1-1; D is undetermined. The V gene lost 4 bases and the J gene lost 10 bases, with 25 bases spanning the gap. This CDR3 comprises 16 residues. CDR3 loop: CASSSPPRGGRYRAFF. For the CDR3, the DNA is TGTGCCAGCAGTTCTCCTCCTCGTGGAGGGCGTTATCGAGCTTTCTTT.

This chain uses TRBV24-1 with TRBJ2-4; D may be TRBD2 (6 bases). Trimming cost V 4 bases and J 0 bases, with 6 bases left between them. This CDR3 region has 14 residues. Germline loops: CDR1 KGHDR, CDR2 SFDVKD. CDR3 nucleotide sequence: TGTGCCACCAGTGAGGGGGGAGCCAAAAACATTCAGTACTTC. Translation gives CATSEGGAKNIQYF.

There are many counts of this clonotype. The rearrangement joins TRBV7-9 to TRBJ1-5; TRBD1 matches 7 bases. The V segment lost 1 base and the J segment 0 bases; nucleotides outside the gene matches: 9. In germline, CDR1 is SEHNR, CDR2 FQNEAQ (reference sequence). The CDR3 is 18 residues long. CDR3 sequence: CASSLVAAGGYSNQPQHF. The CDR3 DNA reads TGTGCCAGCAGCTTAGTAGCGGCAGGGGGTTATAGCAATCAGCCCCAGCATTTT.

The CDR3 sequence: CASSSLYGQARHYEQYF. The CDR3 coding sequence is TGTGCCAGCAGTAGTCTTTACGGACAGGCACGCCACTACGAGCAGTACTTC. V usage is TRBV6-2 or TRBV6-3 and J usage is TRBJ2-7, with TRBD1 matching 7 bases. The germline V gene encodes CDR1 MNHEY and CDR2 SVGEGT. The trim removed 5 bases at V and 3 bases at J, leaving 16 bases unmatched. This CDR3 has 17 amino acids.

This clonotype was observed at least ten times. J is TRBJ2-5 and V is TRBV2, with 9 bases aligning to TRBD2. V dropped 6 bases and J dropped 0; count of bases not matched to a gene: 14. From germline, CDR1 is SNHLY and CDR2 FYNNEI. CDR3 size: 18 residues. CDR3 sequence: CASSQRGRLAVNQETQYF. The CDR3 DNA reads TGTGCCAGCAGCCAAAGGGGGAGACTAGCGGTTAACCAAGAGACCCAGTACTTC.

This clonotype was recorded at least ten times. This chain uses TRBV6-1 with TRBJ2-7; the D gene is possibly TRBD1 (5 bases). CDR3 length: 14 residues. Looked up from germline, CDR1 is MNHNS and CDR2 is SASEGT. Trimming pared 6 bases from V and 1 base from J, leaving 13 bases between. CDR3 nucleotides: TGTGCCAGCAGGAAGGGGTCACGATCCTACGAGCAGTACTTC. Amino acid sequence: CASRKGSRSYEQYF.

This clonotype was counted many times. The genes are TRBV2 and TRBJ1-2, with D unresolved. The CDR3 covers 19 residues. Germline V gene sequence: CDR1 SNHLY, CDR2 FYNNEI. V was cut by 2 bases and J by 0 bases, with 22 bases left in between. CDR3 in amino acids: CASSELRPGLHSSNYGYTF. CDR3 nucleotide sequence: TGTGCCAGCAGTGAACTAAGACCTGGGCTCCACTCCTCTAACTATGGCTACACCTTC.

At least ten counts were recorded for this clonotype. CDR3 amino acids: CASSFALWAGVGSYEQYF. The CDR3 DNA is TGTGCCAGCAGTTTCGCTCTATGGGCGGGAGTAGGGTCCTACGAGCAGTACTTC. The chain joins TRBV12-3 or TRBV12-4 to TRBJ2-7; TRBD2 agrees at 7 bases. With 3 bases clipped from V and 1 base from J, the junction kept 15 bases outside the gene matches. The CDR3 has 18 amino acids.

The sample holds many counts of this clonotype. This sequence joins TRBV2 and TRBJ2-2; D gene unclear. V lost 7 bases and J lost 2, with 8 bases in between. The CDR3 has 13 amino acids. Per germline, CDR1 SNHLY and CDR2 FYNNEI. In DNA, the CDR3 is TGTGCCAGCAACCTTTATAACACCGGGGAGCTGTTTTTT. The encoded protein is CASNLYNTGELFF.

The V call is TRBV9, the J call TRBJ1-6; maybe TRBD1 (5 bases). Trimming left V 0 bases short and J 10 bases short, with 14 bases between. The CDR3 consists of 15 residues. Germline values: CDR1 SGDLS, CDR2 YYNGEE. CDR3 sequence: CASSVDPRGRSPLHF. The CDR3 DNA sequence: TGTGCCAGCAGCGTAGATCCGAGGGGAAGATCACCCCTCCACTTT.

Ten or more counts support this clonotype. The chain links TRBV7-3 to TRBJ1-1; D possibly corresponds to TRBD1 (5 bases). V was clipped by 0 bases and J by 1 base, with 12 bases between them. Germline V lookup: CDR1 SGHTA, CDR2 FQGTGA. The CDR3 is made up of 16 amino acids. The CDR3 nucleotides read TGTGCCAGCAGCTTAACGGCAGGGTTGGGGAACACTGAAGCTTTCTTT. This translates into CASSLTAGLGNTEAFF.

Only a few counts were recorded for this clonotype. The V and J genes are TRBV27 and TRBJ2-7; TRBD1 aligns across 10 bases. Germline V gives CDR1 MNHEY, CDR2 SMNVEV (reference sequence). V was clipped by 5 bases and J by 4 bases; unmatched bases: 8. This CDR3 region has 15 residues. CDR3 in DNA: TGTGCCAGCAGTCCCATGACAGGGGGCGGGTACGAGCAGTACTTC. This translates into CASSPMTGGGYEQYF.

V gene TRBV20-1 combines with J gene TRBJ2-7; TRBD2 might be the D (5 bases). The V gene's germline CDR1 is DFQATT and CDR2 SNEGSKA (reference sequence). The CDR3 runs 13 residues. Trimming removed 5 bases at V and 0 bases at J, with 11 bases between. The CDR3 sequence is CSAQRTSSYEQYF. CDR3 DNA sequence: TGCAGTGCTCAGAGAACTAGCTCCTACGAGCAGTACTTC.

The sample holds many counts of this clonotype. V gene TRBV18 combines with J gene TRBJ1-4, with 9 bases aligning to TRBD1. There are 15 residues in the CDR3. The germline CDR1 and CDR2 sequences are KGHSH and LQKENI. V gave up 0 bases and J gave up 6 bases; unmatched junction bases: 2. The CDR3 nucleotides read TGTGCCAGCTCACCACCGGGACAGGGTCATGAAAAACTGTTTTTT. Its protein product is CASSPPGQGHEKLFF.

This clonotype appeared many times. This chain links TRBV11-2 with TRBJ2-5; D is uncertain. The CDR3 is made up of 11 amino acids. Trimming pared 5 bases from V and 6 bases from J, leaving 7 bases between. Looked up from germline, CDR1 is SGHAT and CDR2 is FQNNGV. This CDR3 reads CASSQMQTQYF. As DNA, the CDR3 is TGTGCCAGCAGCCAAATGCAGACCCAGTACTTC. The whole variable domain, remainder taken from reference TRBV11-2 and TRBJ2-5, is EAGVAQSPRYKIIEKRQSVAFWCNPISGHATLYWYQQILGQGPKLLIQFQNNGVVDDSQLPKDRFSAERLKGVDSTLKIQPAKLEDSAVYLCASSQMQTQYFGPGTRLLVL.

In DNA, the CDR3 is TGCAGCGTTGAAGAAGTGGGGAACCGGGACACCCCCGGTCCATACTCTGGGGCCAACGTCCTGACTTTC. Its protein is CSVEEVGNRDTPGPYSGANVLTF. V usage is TRBV29-1 and J usage is TRBJ2-6; tentative D call: TRBD1 (6 bases). Trimming took off 0 bases at V and 0 bases at J, with 30 bases between the two ends. CDR1 and CDR2 (germline): SQVTM, ANQGSEA. The CDR3 extends over 23 amino acids.

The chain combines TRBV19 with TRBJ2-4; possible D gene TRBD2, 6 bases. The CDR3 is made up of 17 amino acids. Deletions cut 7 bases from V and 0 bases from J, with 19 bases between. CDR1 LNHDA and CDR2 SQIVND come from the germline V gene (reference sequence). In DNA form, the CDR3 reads TGTGCCAGTACCATGTCGGCGGAGGGAATAGCCAAAAACATTCAGTACTTC. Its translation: CASTMSAEGIAKNIQYF.

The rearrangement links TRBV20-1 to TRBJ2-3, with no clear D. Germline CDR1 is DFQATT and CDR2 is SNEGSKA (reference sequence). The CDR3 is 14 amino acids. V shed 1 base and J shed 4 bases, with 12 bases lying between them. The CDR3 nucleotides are TGCAGTGCTAGAGGAGGCTGGGTGGCAGATACGCAGTATTTT. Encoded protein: CSARGGWVADTQYF.

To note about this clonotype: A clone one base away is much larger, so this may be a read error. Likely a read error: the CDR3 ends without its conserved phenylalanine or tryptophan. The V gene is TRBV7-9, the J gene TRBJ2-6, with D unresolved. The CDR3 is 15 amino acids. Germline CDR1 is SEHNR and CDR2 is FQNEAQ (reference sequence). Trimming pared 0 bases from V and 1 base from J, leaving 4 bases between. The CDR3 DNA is TGTGCCAGCAGCTTAGCTGGATCTGGGGCCAACGTCCTGACTCTC. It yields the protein CASSLAGSGANVLTL.

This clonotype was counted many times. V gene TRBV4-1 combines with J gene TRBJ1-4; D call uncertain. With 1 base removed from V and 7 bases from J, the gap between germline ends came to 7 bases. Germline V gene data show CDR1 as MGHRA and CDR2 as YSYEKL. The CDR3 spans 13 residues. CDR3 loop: CASSQGLSEKLFF. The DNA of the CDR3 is TGCGCCAGCAGCCAAGGTTTGAGTGAAAAACTGTTTTTT.

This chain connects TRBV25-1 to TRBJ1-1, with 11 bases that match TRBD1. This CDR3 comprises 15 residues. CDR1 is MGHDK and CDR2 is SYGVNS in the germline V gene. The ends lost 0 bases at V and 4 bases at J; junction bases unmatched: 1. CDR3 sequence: CASSEYGTGGTEAFF. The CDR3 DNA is TGTGCCAGCAGTGAATATGGGACAGGGGGCACTGAAGCTTTCTTT.